This T cell receptor (beta chain) is drawn from a study of cytomegalovirus exposure and HLA in healthy donors. Donors were nominally healthy when sampled, though unrecorded immune exposures were likely. PCR was performed using 60 Vbeta and 13 Jbeta primers. Sequencing used immunoSEQ multiplex PCR; TCRdb keeps in-frame clones, though not all of them. The sample holds around 250,000 clones, approximately 91% seen once. The clonotype originates from a girl aged 2 to 9 in good health and CMV-seronegative. Sequenced sample: PBMCs.

CDR3 sequence (DNA): TGCGCCAGCAGTGCGGTTGAGGGAACTGGGCAGTACTTC. It codes for CASSAVEGTGQYF. The chain uses TRBV5-1 and TRBJ2-7; possibly TRBD2 for D (5 bases). The V end was cut by 5 bases, the J end by 9 bases, with 18 bases between. The CDR3 is 13 amino acids. The germline gives CDR1 SGHRS, CDR2 YFSETQ.